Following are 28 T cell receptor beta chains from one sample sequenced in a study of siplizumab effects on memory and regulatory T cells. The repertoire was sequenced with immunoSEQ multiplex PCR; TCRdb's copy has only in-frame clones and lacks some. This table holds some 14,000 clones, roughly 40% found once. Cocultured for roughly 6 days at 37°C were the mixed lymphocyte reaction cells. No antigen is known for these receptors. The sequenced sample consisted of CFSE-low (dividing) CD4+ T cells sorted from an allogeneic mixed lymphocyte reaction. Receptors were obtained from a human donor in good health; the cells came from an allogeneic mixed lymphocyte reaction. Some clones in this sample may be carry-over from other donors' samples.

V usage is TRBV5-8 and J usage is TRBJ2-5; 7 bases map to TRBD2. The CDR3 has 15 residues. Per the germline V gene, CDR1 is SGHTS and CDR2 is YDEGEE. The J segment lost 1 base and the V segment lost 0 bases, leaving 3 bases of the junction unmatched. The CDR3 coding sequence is TGTGCCAGCAGCTTGGACGGGAGGCCCCAAGAGACCCAGTACTTC. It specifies CASSLDGRPQETQYF.

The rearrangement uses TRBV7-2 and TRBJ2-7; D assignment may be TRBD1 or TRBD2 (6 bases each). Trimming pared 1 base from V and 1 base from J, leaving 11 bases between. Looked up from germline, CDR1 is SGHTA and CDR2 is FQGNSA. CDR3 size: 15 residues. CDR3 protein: CASSLEGGFSYEQYF. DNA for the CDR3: TGTGCCAGCAGCTTAGAGGGGGGCTTTTCCTACGAGCAGTACTTC.

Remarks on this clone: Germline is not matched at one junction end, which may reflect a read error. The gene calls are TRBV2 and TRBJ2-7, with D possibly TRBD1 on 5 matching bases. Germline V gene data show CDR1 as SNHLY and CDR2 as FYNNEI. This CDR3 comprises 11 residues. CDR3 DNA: TGTGCCAGCAGCCCAATTTTAGGGGTTGTATTC. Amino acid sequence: CASSPILGVVF.

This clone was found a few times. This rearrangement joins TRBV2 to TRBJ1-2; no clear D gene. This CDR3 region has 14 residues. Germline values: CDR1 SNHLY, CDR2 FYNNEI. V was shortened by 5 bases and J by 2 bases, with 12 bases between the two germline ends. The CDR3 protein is CASSKEGRNYGYTF. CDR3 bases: TGTGCCAGCAGTAAAGAAGGACGGAACTATGGCTACACCTTC. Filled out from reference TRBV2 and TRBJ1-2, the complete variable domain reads EPEVTQTPSHQVTQMGQEVILRCVPISNHLYFYWYRQILGQKVEFLVSFYNNEISEKSEIFDDQFSVERPDGSNFTLKIRSTKLEDSAMYFCASSKEGRNYGYTFGSGTRLTVV.

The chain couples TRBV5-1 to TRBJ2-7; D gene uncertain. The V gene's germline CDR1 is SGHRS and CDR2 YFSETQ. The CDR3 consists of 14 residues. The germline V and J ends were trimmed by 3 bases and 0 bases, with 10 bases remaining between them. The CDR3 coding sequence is TGCGCCAGCAGCTCAGGACGGCCCTCCTACGAGCAGTACTTC. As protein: CASSSGRPSYEQYF.

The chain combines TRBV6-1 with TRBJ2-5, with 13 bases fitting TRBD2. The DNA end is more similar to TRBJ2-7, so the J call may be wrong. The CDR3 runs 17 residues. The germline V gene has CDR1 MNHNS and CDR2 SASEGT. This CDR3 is CASSAGTSGMLFYEQYF. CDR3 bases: TGTGCCAGCAGTGCTGGGACTAGCGGGATGCTATTCTACGAGCAGTACTTC.

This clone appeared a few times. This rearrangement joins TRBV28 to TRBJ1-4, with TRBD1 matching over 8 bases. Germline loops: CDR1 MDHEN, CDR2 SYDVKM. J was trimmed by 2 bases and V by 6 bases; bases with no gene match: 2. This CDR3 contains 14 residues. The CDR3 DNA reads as TGTGCCAGCAGCAGACAGGGGACTAATGAAAAACTGTTTTTT. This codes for CASSRQGTNEKLFF.

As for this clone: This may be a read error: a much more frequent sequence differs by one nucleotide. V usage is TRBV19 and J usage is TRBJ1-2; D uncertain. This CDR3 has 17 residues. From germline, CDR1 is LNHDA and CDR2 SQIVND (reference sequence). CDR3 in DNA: TGTGCCAGTAGTATCCGTGACGAGGGTTTGACTAACTATGGCTACGCCTTC. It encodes CASSIRDEGLTNYGYAF.

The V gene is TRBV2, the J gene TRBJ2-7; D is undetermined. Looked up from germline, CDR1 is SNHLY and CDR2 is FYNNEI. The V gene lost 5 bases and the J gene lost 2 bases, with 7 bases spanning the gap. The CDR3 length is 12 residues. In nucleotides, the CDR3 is TGTGCCAGCAGTTGGCAGCCCTACGAGCAGTACTTC. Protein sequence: CASSWQPYEQYF.

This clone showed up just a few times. DNA for the CDR3: TGTGCCAGCAGCATCGGGACAGCGAACACTGAAGCTTTCTTT. Its translation: CASSIGTANTEAFF. This rearrangement joins TRBV7-2 to TRBJ1-1, with 7 nucleotides matching TRBD1. With V trimmed by 5 bases and J by 1 base, 4 bases remained unmatched. Germline values: CDR1 SGHTA, CDR2 FQGNSA. This CDR3 spans 14 amino acids.

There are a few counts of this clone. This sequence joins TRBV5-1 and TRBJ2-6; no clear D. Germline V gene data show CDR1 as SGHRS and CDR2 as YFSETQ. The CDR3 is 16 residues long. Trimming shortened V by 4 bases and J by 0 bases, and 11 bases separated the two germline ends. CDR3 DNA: TGCGCCAGCAGCCCGGGCCATAGCTCTGGGGCCAACGTCCTGACTTTC. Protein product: CASSPGHSSGANVLTF.

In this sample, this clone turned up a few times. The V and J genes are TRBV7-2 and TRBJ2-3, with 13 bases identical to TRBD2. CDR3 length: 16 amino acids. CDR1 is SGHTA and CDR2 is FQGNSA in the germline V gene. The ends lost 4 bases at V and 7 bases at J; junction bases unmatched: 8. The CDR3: CASSYGLAGASHTQYF. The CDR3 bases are TGTGCCAGCAGCTATGGACTAGCGGGAGCTTCGCATACGCAGTATTTT.

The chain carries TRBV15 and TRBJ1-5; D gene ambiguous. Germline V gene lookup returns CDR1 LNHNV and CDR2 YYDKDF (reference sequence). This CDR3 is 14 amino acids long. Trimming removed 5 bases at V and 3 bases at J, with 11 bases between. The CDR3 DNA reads TGTGCCACCAGCGGCGGGTTGTTCAATCAGCCCCAGCATTTT. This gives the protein CATSGGLFNQPQHF.

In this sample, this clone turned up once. The DNA of the CDR3 is TGCGCCAGCAGTAGGACAGGAGCCTACAATGAGCAGTTCTTC. Its translation is CASSRTGAYNEQFF. This chain joins TRBV5-1 and TRBJ2-1; 7 bases are shared with TRBD1. J gave up 2 bases and V 5 bases, and 4 bases lay outside the gene matches. Per the germline V gene, CDR1 is SGHRS and CDR2 is YFSETQ. CDR3 length: 14 residues.

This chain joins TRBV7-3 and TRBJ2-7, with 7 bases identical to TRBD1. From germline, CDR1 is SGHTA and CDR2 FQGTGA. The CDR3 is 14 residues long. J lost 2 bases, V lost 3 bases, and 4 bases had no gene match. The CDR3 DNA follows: TGTGCCAGCAGCTTTTTGACAGGGACCTACGAGCAGTACTTC. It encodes CASSFLTGTYEQYF.

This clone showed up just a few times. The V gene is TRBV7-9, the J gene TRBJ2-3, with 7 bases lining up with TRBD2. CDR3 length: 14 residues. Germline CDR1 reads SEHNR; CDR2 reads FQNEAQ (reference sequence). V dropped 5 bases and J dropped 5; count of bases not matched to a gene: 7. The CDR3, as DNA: TGTGCCAGCAGCCCGAGCGGGACTAAAGATACGCAGTATTTT. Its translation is CASSPSGTKDTQYF. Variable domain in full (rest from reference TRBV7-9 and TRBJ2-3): DTGVSQNPRHKITKRGQNVTFRCDPISEHNRLYWYRQTLGQGPEFLTYFQNEAQLEKSRLLSDRFSAERPKGSFSTLEIQRTEQGDSAMYLCASSPSGTKDTQYFGPGTRLTVL.

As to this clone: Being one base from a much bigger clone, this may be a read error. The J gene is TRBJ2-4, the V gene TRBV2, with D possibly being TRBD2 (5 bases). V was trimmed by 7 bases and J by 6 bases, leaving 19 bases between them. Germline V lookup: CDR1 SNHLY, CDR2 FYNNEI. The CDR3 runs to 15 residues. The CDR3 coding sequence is TGTGCCAGCACGAAGACATCCGGGGTAATAAACATTCAGTACTTC. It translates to CASTKTSGVINIQYF.

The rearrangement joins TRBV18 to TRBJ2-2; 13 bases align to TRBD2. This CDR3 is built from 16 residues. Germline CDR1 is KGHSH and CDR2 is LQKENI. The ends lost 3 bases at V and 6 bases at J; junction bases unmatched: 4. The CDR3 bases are TGTGCCAGCTCACCCCGGACTAGCGGGAGTGCCGGGGAGCTGTTTTTT. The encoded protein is CASSPRTSGSAGELFF. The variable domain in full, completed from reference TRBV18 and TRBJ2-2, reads NAGVMQNPRHLVRRRGQEARLRCSPMKGHSHVYWYRQLPEEGLKFMVYLQKENIIDESGMPKERFSAEFPKEGPSILRIQQVVRGDSAAYFCASSPRTSGSAGELFFGEGSRLTVL.

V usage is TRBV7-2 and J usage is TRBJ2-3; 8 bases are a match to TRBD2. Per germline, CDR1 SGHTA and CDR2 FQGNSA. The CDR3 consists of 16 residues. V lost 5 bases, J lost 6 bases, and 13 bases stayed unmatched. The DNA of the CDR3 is TGTGCCAGCAGCCTTGCCGGGACTAGAGGGTCGGATACGCAGTATTTT. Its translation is CASSLAGTRGSDTQYF.

The CDR3 is CASTNRGALNIQYF. CDR3 coding DNA: TGTGCCAGCACCAATAGGGGAGCTCTGAACATTCAGTACTTC. The rearrangement joins TRBV11-2 to TRBJ2-4; either TRBD1 or TRBD2 may supply D (5 bases each). The V gene's germline CDR1 is SGHAT and CDR2 FQNNGV. V lost 7 bases, J lost 7 bases, and 17 bases lay in between. This CDR3 is 14 amino acids long.

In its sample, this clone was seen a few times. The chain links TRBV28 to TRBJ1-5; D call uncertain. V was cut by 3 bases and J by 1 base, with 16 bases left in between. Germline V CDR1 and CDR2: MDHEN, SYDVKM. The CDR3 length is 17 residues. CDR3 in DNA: TGTGCCAGCAGTTTGATCTCAGGACTAAGGAGCAATCAGCCCCAGCATTTT. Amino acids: CASSLISGLRSNQPQHF.

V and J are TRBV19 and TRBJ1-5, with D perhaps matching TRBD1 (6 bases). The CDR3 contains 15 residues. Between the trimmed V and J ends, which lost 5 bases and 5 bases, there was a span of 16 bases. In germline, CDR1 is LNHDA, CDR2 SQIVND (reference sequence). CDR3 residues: CASSGSDRSHQPQHF. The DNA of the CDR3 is TGTGCCAGTAGTGGATCTGACAGGTCTCATCAGCCCCAGCATTTT.

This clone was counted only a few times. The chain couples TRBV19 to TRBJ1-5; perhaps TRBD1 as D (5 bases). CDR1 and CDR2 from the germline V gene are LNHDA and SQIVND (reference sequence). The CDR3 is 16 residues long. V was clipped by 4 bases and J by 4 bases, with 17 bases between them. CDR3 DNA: TGTGCCAGTAGTAGACTTCAGGGATTGGGGAATCAGCCCCAGCATTTT. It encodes CASSRLQGLGNQPQHF.

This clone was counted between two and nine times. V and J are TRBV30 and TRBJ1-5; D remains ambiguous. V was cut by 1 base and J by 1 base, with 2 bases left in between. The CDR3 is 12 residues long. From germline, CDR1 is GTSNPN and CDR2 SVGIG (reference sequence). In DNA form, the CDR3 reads TGTGCCTGGAGTGGCAGCAATCAGCCCCAGCATTTT. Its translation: CAWSGSNQPQHF.

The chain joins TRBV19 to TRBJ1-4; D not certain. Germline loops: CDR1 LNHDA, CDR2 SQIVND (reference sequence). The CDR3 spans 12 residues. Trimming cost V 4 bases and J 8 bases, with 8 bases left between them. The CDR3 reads CASSRTAEKLFF. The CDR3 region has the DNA TGTGCCAGTAGTAGGACCGCAGAAAAACTGTTTTTT.

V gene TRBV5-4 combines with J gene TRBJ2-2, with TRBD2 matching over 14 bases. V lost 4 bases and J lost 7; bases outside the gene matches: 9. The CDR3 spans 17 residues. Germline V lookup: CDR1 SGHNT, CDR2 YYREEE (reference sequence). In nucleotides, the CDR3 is TGTGCCAGCAGCCGACTAGCGGGAGGGATGAACGGCGGGGAGCTGTTTTTT. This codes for CASSRLAGGMNGGELFF.

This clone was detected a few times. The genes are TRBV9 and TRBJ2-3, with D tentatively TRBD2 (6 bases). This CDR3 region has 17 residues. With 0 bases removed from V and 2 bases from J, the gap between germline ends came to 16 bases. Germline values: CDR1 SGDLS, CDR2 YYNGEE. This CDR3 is CASSVGAGPPLTDTQYF. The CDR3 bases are TGTGCCAGCAGCGTAGGGGCGGGACCTCCACTCACAGATACGCAGTATTTT.

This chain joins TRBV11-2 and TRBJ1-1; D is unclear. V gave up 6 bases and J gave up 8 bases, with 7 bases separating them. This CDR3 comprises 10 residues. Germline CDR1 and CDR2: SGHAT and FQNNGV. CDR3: CASSTQEAFF. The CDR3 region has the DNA TGTGCCAGCAGTACCCAAGAAGCTTTCTTT.